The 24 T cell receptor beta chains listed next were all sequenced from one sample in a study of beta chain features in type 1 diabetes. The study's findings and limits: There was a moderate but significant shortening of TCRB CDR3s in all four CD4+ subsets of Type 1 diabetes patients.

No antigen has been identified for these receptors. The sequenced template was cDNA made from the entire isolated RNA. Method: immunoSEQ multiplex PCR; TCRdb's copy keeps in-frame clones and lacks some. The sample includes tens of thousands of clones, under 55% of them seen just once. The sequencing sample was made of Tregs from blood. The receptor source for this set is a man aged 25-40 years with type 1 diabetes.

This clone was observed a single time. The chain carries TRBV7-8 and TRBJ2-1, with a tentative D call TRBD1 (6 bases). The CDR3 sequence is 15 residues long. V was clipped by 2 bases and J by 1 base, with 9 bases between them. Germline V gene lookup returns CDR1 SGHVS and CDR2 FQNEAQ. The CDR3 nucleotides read TGTGCCAGCAGCTTAAACACAGGGTCCTACAATGAGCAGTTCTTC. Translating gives CASSLNTGSYNEQFF.

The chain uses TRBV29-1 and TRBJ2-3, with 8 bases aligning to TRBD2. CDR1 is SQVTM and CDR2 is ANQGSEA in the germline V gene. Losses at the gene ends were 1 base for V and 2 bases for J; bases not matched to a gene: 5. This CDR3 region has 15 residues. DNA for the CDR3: TGCAGCGTTGAAGGGAGGCGGGAGGACACAGATACGCAGTATTTT. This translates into CSVEGRREDTDTQYF.

CDR3 region: CASSLALEHEQFF. CDR3 nucleotide sequence: TGTGCCAGCAGCTTAGCGCTAGAACATGAGCAGTTCTTC. This sequence joins TRBV11-1 and TRBJ2-1; D gene unclear. Germline V gene sequence: CDR1 SGHAT, CDR2 FQDESV (reference sequence). The ends were cut back, 0 bases at V and 8 bases at J, with 8 bases in the middle. This CDR3 has 13 amino acids.

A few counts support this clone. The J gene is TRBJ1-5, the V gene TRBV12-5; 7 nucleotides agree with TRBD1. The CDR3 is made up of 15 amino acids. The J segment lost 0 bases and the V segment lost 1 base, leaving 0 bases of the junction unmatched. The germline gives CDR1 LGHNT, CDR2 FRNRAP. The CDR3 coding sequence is TGTGCTAGTGGTTTGGGACAGGGTAGCAATCAGCCCCAGCATTTT. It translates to CASGLGQGSNQPQHF.

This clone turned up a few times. As DNA, the CDR3 is TGTGCCAGCAGCCCCCTGGGGGGGGTAGGAGAGACCCAGTACTTC. Protein sequence: CASSPLGGVGETQYF. This rearrangement joins TRBV7-6 to TRBJ2-5; 7 nucleotides match TRBD2. CDR1 and CDR2 (germline): SGHVS, FNYEAQ. V gave up 5 bases and J gave up 4 bases; unmatched junction bases: 10. The CDR3 spans 15 residues.

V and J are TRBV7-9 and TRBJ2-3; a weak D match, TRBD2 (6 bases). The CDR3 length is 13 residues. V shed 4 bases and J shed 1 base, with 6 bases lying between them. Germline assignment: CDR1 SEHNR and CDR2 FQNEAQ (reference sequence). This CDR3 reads CASSSSGTDTQYF. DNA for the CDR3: TGTGCCAGCAGCTCTAGCGGCACAGATACGCAGTATTTT.

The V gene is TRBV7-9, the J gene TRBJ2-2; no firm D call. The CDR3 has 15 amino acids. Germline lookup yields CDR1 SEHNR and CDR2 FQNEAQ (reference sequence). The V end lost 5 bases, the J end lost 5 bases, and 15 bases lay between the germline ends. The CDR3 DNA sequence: TGTGCCAGCAGCCCGATTGGTGTGGAGACCGGGGAGCTGTTTTTT. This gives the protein CASSPIGVETGELFF.

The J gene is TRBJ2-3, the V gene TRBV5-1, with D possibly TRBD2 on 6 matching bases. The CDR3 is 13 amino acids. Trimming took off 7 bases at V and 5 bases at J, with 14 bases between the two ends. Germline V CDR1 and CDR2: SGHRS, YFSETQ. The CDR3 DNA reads TGCGCCAGCGGTGAGCAGGGAGGAGATACGCAGTATTTT. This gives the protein CASGEQGGDTQYF.

The CDR3 here is CASSLVLAGAWTDTQYF. The CDR3 DNA reads TGCGCCAGCAGCTTGGTTCTAGCGGGAGCGTGGACAGATACGCAGTATTTT. The rearrangement uses TRBV5-1 and TRBJ2-3; 10 bases are a match to TRBD2. The junction had 7 bases not matched to a gene; V was cut back by 0 bases and J by 3 bases. Looked up from germline, CDR1 is SGHRS and CDR2 is YFSETQ. The CDR3 is 17 residues long. The complete variable domain, with remaining parts taken from reference TRBV5-1 and TRBJ2-3, reads KAGVTQTPRYLIKTRGQQVTLSCSPISGHRSVSWYQQTPGQGLQFLFEYFSETQRNKGNFPGRFSGRQFSNSRSEMNVSTLELGDSALYLCASSLVLAGAWTDTQYFGPGTRLTVL.

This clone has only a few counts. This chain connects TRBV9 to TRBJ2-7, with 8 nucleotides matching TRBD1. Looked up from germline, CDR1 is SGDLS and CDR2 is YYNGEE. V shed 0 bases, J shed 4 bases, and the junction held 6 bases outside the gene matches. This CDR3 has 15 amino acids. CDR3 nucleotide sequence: TGTGCCAGCAGCGTAGGGCCAGGGGGCCTTTACGAGCAGTACTTC. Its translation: CASSVGPGGLYEQYF.

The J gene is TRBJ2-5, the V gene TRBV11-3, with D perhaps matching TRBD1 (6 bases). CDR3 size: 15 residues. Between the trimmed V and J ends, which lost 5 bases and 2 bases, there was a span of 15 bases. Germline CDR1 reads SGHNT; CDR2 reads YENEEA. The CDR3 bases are TGTGCCAGCAGCCCGACCGGACAGCTACAAGAGACCCAGTACTTC. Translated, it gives CASSPTGQLQETQYF.

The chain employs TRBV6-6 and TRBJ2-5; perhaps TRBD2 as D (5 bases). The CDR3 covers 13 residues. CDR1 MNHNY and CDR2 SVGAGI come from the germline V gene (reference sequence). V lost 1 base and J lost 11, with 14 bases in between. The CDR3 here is CASSYYTRWEQYF. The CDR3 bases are TGTGCCAGCAGTTACTATACAAGGTGGGAGCAGTACTTC.

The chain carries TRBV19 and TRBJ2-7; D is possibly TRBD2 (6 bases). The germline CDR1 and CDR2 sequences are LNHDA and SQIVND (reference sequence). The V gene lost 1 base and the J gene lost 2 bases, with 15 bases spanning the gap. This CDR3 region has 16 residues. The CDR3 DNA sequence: TGTGCCAGTAGTATAGCGGAGGGCCTGGGGCCCTACGAGCAGTACTTC. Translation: CASSIAEGLGPYEQYF.

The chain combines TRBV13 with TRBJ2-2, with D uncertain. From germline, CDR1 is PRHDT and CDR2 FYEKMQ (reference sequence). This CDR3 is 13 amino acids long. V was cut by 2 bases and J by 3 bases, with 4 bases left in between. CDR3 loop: CASSLYHTGELFF. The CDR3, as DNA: TGTGCCAGCAGCTTATATCACACCGGGGAGCTGTTTTTT.

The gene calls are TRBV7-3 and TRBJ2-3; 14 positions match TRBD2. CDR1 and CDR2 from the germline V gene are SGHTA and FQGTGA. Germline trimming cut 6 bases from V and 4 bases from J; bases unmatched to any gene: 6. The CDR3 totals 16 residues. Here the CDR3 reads CASSSGLAGVADTQYF. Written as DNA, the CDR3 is TGTGCCAGCAGTTCGGGACTAGCGGGAGTGGCAGATACGCAGTATTTT.

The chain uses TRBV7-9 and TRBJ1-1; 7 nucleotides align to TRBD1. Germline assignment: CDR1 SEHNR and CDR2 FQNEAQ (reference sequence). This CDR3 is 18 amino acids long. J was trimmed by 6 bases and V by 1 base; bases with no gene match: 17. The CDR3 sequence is CASSLGDRVNWRVSEAFF. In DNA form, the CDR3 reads TGTGCCAGCAGCTTAGGGGACAGAGTAAACTGGAGAGTATCTGAAGCTTTCTTT.

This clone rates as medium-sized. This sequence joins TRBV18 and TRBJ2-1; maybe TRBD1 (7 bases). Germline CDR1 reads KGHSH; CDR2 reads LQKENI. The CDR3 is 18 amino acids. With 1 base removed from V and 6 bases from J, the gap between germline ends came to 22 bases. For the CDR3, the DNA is TGTGCCAGCTCACCACGCGTGAGGCGGGACAGACCTGGCAATGAGCAGTTCTTC. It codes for CASSPRVRRDRPGNEQFF.

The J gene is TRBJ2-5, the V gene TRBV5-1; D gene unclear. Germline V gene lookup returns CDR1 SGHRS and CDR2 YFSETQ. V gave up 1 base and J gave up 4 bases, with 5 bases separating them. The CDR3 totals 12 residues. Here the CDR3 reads CASSLTLETQYF. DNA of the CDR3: TGCGCCAGCAGCTTGACTTTAGAGACCCAGTACTTC.

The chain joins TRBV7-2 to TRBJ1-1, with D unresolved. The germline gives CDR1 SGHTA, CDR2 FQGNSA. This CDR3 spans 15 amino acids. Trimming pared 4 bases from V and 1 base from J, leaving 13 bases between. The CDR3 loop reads CASSSRQARNTEAFF. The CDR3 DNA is TGTGCCAGCAGCTCCCGTCAGGCGCGGAACACTGAAGCTTTCTTT. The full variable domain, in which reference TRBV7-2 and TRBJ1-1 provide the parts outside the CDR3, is GAGVSQSPSNKVTEKGKDVELRCDPISGHTALYWYRQSLGQGLEFLIYFQGNSAPDKSGLPSDRFSAERTGGSVSTLTIQRTQQEDSAVYLCASSSRQARNTEAFFGQGTRLTVV.

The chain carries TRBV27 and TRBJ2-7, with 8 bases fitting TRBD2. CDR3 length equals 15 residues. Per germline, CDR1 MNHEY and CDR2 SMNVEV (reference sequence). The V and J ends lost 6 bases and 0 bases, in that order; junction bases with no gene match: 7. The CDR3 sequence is CASSRTSQFSYEQYF. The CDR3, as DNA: TGTGCCAGCAGCCGGACTAGCCAATTCTCCTACGAGCAGTACTTC.

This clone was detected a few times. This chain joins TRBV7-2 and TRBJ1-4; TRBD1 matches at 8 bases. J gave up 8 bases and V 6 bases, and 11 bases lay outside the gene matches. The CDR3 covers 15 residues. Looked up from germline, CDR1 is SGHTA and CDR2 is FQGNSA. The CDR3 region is CASSGRGPGGEKLFF. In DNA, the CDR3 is TGTGCCAGCAGTGGCAGGGGGCCAGGGGGCGAAAAACTGTTTTTT.

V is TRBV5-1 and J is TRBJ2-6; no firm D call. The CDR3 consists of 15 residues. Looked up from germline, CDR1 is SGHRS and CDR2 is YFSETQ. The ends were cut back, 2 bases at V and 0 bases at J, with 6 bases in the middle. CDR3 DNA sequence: TGCGCCAGCAGCTTAACGGGCTCTGGGGCCAACGTCCTGACTTTC. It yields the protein CASSLTGSGANVLTF. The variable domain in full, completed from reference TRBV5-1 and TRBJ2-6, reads KAGVTQTPRYLIKTRGQQVTLSCSPISGHRSVSWYQQTPGQGLQFLFEYFSETQRNKGNFPGRFSGRQFSNSRSEMNVSTLELGDSALYLCASSLTGSGANVLTFGAGSRLTVL.

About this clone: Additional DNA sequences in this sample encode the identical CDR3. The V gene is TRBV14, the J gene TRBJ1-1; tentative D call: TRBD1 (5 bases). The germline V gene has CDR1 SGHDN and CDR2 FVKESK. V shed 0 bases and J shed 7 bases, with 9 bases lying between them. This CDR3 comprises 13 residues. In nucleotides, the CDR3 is TGTGCCAGCAGCCAAGATGGGGGACTTGAAGCTTTCTTT. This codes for CASSQDGGLEAFF.

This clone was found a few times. The CDR3 nucleotides are TGTGCCAGCAGCTTAGCTCGAGCGGGAGTGTACGAGCAGTACTTC. Its protein product is CASSLARAGVYEQYF. The chain recombines TRBV7-9 with TRBJ2-7; TRBD2 agrees at 8 bases. The CDR3 sequence is 15 residues long. The V gene end was trimmed by 0 bases and the J gene end by 4 bases; junction bases not matched to a gene: 5. From germline, CDR1 is SEHNR and CDR2 FQNEAQ (reference sequence).